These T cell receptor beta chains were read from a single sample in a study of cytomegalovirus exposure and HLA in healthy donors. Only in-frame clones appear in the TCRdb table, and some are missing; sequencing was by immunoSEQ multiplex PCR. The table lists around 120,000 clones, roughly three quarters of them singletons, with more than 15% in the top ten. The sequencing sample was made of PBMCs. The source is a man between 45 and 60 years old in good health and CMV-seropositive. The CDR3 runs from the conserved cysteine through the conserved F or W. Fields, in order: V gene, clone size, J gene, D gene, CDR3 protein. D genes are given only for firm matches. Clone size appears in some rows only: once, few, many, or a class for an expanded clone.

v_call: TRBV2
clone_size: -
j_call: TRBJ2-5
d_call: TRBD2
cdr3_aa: CASSDGTSVQETQYF

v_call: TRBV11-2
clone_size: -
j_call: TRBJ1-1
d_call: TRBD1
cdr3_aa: CASSSQGGNAFEAFF

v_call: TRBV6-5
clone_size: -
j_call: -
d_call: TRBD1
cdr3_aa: CASSYSQGAVEQYF

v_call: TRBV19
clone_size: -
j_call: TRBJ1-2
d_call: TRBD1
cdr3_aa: CASSIVDRGNGYTF

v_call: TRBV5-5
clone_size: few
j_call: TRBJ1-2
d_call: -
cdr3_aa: CASSPIATVNQNYGYTF

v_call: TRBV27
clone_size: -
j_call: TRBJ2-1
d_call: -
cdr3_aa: CASTLSTSYNEQFF

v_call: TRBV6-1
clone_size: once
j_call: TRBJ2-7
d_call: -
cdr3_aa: CASISTGLPSYEQYF

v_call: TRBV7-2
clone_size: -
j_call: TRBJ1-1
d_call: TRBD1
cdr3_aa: CASKGQGVSTEAFF

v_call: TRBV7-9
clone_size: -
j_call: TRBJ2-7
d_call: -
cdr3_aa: CASSFIGQSYEQYF

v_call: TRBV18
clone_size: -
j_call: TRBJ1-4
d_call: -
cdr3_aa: CASSPPVTRPGGEKLFF

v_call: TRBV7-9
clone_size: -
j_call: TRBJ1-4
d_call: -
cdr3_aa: CASSLSRGATNEKLFF

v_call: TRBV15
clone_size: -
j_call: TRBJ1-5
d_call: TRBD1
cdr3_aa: CATSSDRGYQPQHF

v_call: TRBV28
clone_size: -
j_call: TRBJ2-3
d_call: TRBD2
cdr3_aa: CASSLPAWREGPDTQYF

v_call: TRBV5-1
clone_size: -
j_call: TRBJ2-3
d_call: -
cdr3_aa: CASSPAASAVPDTQYF

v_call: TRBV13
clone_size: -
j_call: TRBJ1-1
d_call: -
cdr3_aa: CASSFGPRNTEAFF

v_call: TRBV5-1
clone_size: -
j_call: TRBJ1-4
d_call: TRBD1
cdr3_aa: CASSHPGQGRWVNEKLFF

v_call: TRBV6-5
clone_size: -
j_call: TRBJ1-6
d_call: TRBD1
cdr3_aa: CASSYGGQGGSPLHF